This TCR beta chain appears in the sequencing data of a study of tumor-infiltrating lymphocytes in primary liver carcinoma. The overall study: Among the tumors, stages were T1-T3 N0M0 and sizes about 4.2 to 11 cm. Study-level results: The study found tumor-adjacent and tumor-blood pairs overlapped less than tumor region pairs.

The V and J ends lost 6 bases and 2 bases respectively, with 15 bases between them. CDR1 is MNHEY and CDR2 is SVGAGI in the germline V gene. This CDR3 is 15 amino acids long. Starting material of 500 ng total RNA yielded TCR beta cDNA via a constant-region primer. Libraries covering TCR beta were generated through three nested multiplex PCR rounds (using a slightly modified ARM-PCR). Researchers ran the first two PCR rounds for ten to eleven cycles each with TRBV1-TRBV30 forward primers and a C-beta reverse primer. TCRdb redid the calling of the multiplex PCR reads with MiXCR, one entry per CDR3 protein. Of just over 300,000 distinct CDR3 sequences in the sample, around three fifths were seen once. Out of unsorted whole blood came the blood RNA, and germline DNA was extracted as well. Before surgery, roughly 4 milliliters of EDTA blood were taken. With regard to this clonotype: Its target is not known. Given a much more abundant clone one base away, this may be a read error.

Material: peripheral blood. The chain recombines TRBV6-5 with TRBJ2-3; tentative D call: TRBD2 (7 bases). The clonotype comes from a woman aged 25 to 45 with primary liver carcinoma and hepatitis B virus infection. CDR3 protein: CASSGWGGHTDTQYF. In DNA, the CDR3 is TGTGCCAGCAGCGGGTGGGGGGGACACACAGATACGCAGTATTTT.